The count of the clone carrying this T cell receptor (beta chain) is one. The time point: baseline, week 1 (first vaccination visit). As for treatment: pre-vaccination baseline after standard-of-care therapy. These data belong to a study of a mutant IDH1 vaccine in newly diagnosed glioma. Study-wide background: Of treated patients, approximately 62% were men and about 40% women, averaging about 37 years. The therapy given earlier, which was standard therapy, consisted of radiotherapy, temozolomide, or both, and most of the patients received both.

Libraries were prepared by immunoSEQ multiplex PCR; TCRdb keeps only in-frame clonotypes and omits some of them. The repertoire has tens of thousands of clones, approximately 80% of them found once; the top ten carry roughly a fifth. V lost 7 bases and J 4 bases, leaving 13 bases between the germline ends. The CDR3 runs 12 residues. The germline CDR1 and CDR2 sequences are SQVTM and ANQGSEA. V and J are TRBV29-1 and TRBJ1-1; D perhaps matches TRBD1 (5 bases). The sequences come from PBMCs, collected from a glioma patient treated with radiotherapy, temozolomide or both. The sequence was collected from a man aged 25 to 45 with glioma. CDR3 loop: CSAAAGSTEAFF. Written as DNA, the CDR3 is TGCAGCGCCGCCGCAGGGAGCACTGAAGCTTTCTTT.